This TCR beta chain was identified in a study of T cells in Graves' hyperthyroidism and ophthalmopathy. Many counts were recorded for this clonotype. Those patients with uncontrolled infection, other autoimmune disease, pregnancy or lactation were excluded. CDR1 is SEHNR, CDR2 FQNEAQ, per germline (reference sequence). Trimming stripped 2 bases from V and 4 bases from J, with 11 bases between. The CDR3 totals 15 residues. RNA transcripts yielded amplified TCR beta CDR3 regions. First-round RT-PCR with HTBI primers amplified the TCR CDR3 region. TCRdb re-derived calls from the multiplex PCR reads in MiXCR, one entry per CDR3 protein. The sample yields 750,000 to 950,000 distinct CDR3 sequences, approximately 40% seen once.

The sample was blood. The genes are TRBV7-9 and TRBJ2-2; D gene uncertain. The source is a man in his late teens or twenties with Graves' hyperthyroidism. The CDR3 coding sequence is TGTGCCAGCAGCTTACCGGCGCGTGGCACCGGGGAGCTGTTTTTT. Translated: CASSLPARGTGELFF.